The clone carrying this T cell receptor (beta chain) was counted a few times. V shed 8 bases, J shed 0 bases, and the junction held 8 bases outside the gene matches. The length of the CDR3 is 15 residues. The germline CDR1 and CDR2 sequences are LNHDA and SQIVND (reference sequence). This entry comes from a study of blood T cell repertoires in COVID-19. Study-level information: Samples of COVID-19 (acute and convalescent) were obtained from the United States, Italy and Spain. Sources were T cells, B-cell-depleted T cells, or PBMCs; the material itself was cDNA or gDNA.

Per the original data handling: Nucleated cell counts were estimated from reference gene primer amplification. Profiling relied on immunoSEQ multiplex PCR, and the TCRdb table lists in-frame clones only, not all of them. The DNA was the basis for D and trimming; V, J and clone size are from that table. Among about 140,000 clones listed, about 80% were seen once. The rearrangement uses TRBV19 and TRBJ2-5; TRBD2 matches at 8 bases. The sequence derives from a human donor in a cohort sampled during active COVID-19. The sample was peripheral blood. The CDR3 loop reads CASSRGGLYQETQYF. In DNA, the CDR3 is TGTGCCAGTTCCCGCGGGGGGTTGTACCAAGAGACCCAGTACTTC.